The 20 T cell receptor beta chains reported below all come from one sample, sequenced in a study of identifying expanded T cells in peripheral blood. Data came from immunoSEQ multiplex PCR; TCRdb stores just in-frame clones and leaves some out. The sample includes 100,000 or so clones, approximately 90% of them seen just once. The specimen was blood. The source of these receptors is a person between 18 and 69 years old in good health.

The chain joins TRBV6-5 to TRBJ1-1, with no clear D. The CDR3 is made up of 13 amino acids. Per the germline V gene, CDR1 is MNHEY and CDR2 is SVGAGI. V was cut by 7 bases and J by 6 bases, with 15 bases left in between. The CDR3 is CASTDMREPEAFF. CDR3 nucleotide sequence: TGTGCCAGCACCGATATGAGGGAACCTGAAGCTTTCTTT.

V usage is TRBV19 and J usage is TRBJ1-6; D is unclear. This CDR3 has 13 amino acids. Germline-derived CDR1 and CDR2 are LNHDA and SQIVND (reference sequence). V gave up 9 bases and J gave up 6 bases, with 12 bases separating them. CDR3 sequence reads: CASPGRSNSPLHF. The CDR3 nucleotides are TGTGCCAGCCCGGGGAGAAGTAATTCACCCCTCCACTTT. The full variable domain, its missing parts supplied by reference TRBV19 and TRBJ1-6, is DGGITQSPKYLFRKEGQNVTLSCEQNLNHDAMYWYRQDPGQGLRLIYYSQIVNDFQKGDIAEGYSVSREKKESFPLTVTSAQKNPTAFYLCASPGRSNSPLHFGNGTRLTVT.

The chain combines TRBV29-1 with TRBJ2-1; 9 bases fit TRBD2. This CDR3 contains 15 residues. V lost 0 bases and J lost 5; bases outside the gene matches: 5. Germline V gene lookup returns CDR1 SQVTM and CDR2 ANQGSEA. This chain's CDR3 is CSVEDLGLANNEQFF. CDR3 DNA sequence: TGCAGCGTTGAAGATCTAGGACTAGCGAACAATGAGCAGTTCTTC.

The chain uses TRBV23-1 and TRBJ1-1, with D perhaps TRBD1 (5 bases). TRBV23-1 qualifies as an ORF whose function is uncertain. V lost 6 bases and J lost 5, with 16 bases in between. The CDR3 spans 14 residues. CDR3 bases: TGCGCCAGCAGATTACCCGACAGACCTACTGAAGCTTTCTTT. It yields the protein CASRLPDRPTEAFF.

This sequence joins TRBV18 and TRBJ2-3; D possibly matches TRBD1 or TRBD2 (5 bases each). The V end lost 6 bases, the J end lost 7 bases, and 17 bases lay between the germline ends. This CDR3 contains 14 residues. CDR1 and CDR2 from the germline V gene are KGHSH and LQKENI. This chain's CDR3 is CASSGQGEENTQYF. Here the CDR3 DNA reads TGTGCCAGCTCGGGGCAGGGAGAAGAGAATACGCAGTATTTT.

This chain links TRBV5-1 with TRBJ2-5; 7 bases are a match to TRBD2. J lost 0 bases, V lost 5 bases, and 7 bases had no gene match. CDR3 length: 15 residues. From germline, CDR1 is SGHRS and CDR2 YFSETQ. As DNA, the CDR3 is TGCGCCAGCAGGCCCACTAGCGCTTACCAAGAGACCCAGTACTTC. Its protein is CASRPTSAYQETQYF.

This chain links TRBV19 with TRBJ2-7, with 14 nucleotides matching TRBD2. Germline values: CDR1 LNHDA, CDR2 SQIVND (reference sequence). Unmatched junction bases numbered 13, after V lost 5 bases and J lost 7 bases. This CDR3 region has 17 residues. CDR3 residues: CASSPGLAGGPPREQYF. The CDR3 DNA sequence: TGTGCCAGTAGTCCCGGACTAGCGGGAGGACCACCCCGGGAGCAGTACTTC.

This clone was counted between two and nine times. V is TRBV28 and J is TRBJ2-7; the match to TRBD2 covers 12 bases. CDR3 length equals 13 residues. V shed 7 bases, J shed 3 bases, and the junction held 1 base outside the gene matches. The germline V gene has CDR1 MDHEN and CDR2 SYDVKM. The CDR3 nucleotides are TGTGCCAGCATGACTAGCGGGAGCTACGAGCAGTACTTC. It codes for CASMTSGSYEQYF. Together with reference TRBV28 and TRBJ2-7, the CDR3 gives the full variable domain: DVKVTQSSRYLVKRTGEKVFLECVQDMDHENMFWYRQDPGLGLRLIYFSYDVKMKEKGDIPEGYSVSREKKERFSLILESASTNQTSMYLCASMTSGSYEQYFGPGTRLTVT.

The chain is built from TRBV27 and TRBJ1-3, with D perhaps matching TRBD1 (5 bases). The CDR3 covers 12 residues. Trimming took 10 bases from V and 2 from J, leaving 9 bases between them. CDR1 and CDR2 from the germline V gene are MNHEY and SMNVEV (reference sequence). CDR3: CATAGPGNTIYF. For the CDR3, the DNA is TGTGCCACCGCAGGGCCTGGAAACACCATATATTTT.

The chain is built from TRBV7-2 and TRBJ2-5, with D possibly being TRBD1 (5 bases). The CDR3 loop spans 14 amino acids. Trimming stripped 4 bases from V and 2 bases from J, with 11 bases between. Looked up from germline, CDR1 is SGHTA and CDR2 is FQGNSA. The CDR3 DNA reads as TGTGCCAGCAGCTCATGGGGCGGACAAGAGACCCAGTACTTC. Residues: CASSSWGGQETQYF. Using reference TRBV7-2 and TRBJ2-5 for the parts outside the CDR3, the full variable domain is GAGVSQSPSNKVTEKGKDVELRCDPISGHTALYWYRQSLGQGLEFLIYFQGNSAPDKSGLPSDRFSAERTGGSVSTLTIQRTQQEDSAVYLCASSSWGGQETQYFGPGTRLLVL.

The rearrangement joins TRBV7-9 to TRBJ2-5; the D is unclear. V was clipped by 5 bases and J by 4 bases, with 11 bases between them. This CDR3 is 13 amino acids long. Looked up from germline, CDR1 is SEHNR and CDR2 is FQNEAQ (reference sequence). CDR3 amino acids: CASSRSDPETQYF. The CDR3 coding sequence is TGTGCCAGCAGCCGGTCGGACCCAGAGACCCAGTACTTC.

The chain joins TRBV29-1 to TRBJ2-1; TRBD1 matches 7 bases. With V trimmed by 5 bases and J by 0 bases, 7 bases remained unmatched. The CDR3 spans 15 residues. CDR1 is SQVTM and CDR2 is ANQGSEA in the germline V gene. DNA of the CDR3: TGCAGCGTTCCTAAAAGGGACAGCTCCTACAATGAGCAGTTCTTC. Protein product: CSVPKRDSSYNEQFF.

The chain combines TRBV7-8 with TRBJ1-3; D perhaps matches TRBD1 (5 bases). The CDR3 contains 13 residues. Germline V gene sequence: CDR1 SGHVS, CDR2 FQNEAQ. Trimming took off 5 bases at V and 2 bases at J, with 7 bases between the two ends. CDR3 DNA sequence: TGTGCCAGCAGCCCGGGGGCTGGAAACACCATATATTTT. This codes for CASSPGAGNTIYF.

This chain uses TRBV21-1 with TRBJ2-3; TRBD1, the table's D call, was not compared with the DNA. TRBV21-1 is marked as a pseudogene. The CDR3 consists of 18 residues. CDR3 sequence: CASSRNARFSSSTDTQYF. The CDR3 coding sequence is TGTGCCAGCAGCAGGAATGCCAGGTTTTCGTCTAGCACAGATACGCAGTATTTT.

The DNA for the CDR3 is TGTGCCAGCAAAAACCCGGGACAGGGAGACGAGCAGTACTTC. It is translated as CASKNPGQGDEQYF. The chain links TRBV7-3 to TRBJ2-7, with 9 positions matching TRBD1. V gave up 7 bases and J gave up 5 bases; unmatched junction bases: 9. Germline V gene data show CDR1 as SGHTA and CDR2 as FQGTGA. This CDR3 has 14 amino acids.

The V and J genes are TRBV19 and TRBJ2-1; 7 nucleotides line up with TRBD1. Germline V CDR1 and CDR2: LNHDA, SQIVND (reference sequence). The CDR3 consists of 14 residues. The junction had 9 bases not matched to a gene; V was cut back by 10 bases and J by 3 bases. The CDR3 loop reads CATLTTGNYNEQFF. DNA of the CDR3: TGTGCCACCCTTACGACAGGGAACTACAATGAGCAGTTCTTC.

The CDR3 reads CASRLLRDNNYEQYF. DNA of the CDR3: TGTGCCAGCAGACTTCTCCGGGACAACAACTACGAGCAGTACTTC. This chain uses TRBV6-5 with TRBJ2-7; weak D call: TRBD1 (6 bases). Germline CDR1 reads MNHEY; CDR2 reads SVGAGI. V was trimmed by 6 bases and J by 3 bases, leaving 18 bases between them. This CDR3 spans 15 amino acids.

The genes are TRBV7-2 and TRBJ2-7; maybe TRBD1 (6 bases). CDR1 is SGHTA and CDR2 is FQGNSA in the germline V gene. With 4 bases removed from V and 6 bases from J, the gap between germline ends came to 22 bases. The length of the CDR3 is 16 residues. CDR3 in DNA: TGTGCCAGCAGCTCAGACAGGCCACTAGTAGACGGCGAGCAGTACTTC. This gives the protein CASSSDRPLVDGEQYF. The variable domain in full, completed from reference TRBV7-2 and TRBJ2-7, reads GAGVSQSPSNKVTEKGKDVELRCDPISGHTALYWYRQSLGQGLEFLIYFQGNSAPDKSGLPSDRFSAERTGGSVSTLTIQRTQQEDSAVYLCASSSDRPLVDGEQYFGPGTRLTVT.

The chain joins TRBV30 to TRBJ1-2; the D is unclear. There are 12 residues in the CDR3. V dropped 5 bases and J dropped 6 bases, with 13 bases sitting between them. Germline values: CDR1 GTSNPN, CDR2 SVGIG (reference sequence). The CDR3 nucleotides read TGTGCCTGGGAGAGGGAGAGGGATGGCTACACCTTC. Protein: CAWERERDGYTF.

There are a few counts of this clone. The chain is built from TRBV11-2 and TRBJ2-5, with a tentative D call TRBD2 (5 bases). Germline V gene data show CDR1 as SGHAT and CDR2 as FQNNGV. V shed 0 bases and J shed 5 bases, with 10 bases lying between them. This CDR3 region has 14 residues. Here the CDR3 reads CASSLDPRGETQYF. For the CDR3, the DNA is TGTGCCAGCAGCTTAGATCCTAGAGGGGAGACCCAGTACTTC.